This T cell receptor beta chain was identified during a study of shared clonotypes between healthy human individuals. The V and J ends lost 6 bases and 0 bases respectively, with 9 bases between them. Germline V lookup: CDR1 MNHEY, CDR2 SVGAGI. This CDR3 comprises 15 residues. Sequenced by immunoSEQ multiplex PCR; TCRdb stores in-frame clones only, minus some. In the table there are some 1,400,000 clones, roughly 96% of which are singletons. Sequencing used naive CD4+ T cells sorted from blood. Noted subset: CD45RA+ positively selected. This receptor was identified in a young man in good health. V is TRBV6-5 and J is TRBJ2-6; D uncertain. CDR3 DNA: TGTGCCAGCAGGTATATCAGCTCTGGGGCCAACGTCCTGACTTTC. It translates to CASRYISSGANVLTF.